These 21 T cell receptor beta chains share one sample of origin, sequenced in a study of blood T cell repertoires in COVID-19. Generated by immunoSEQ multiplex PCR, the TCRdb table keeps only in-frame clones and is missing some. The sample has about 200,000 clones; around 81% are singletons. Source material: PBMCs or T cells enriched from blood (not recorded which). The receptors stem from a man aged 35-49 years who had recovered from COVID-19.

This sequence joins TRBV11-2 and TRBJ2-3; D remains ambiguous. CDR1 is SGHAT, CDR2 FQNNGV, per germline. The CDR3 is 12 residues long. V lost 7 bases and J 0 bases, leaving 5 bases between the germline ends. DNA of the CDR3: TGTGCCAGCACCCCTAGCACAGATACGCAGTATTTT. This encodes CASTPSTDTQYF.

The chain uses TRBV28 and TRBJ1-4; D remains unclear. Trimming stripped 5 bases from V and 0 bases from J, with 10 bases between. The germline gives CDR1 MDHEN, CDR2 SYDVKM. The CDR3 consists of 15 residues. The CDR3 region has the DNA TGTGCCAGCAGTCTCCACTCTTCAACTAATGAAAAACTGTTTTTT. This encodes CASSLHSSTNEKLFF.

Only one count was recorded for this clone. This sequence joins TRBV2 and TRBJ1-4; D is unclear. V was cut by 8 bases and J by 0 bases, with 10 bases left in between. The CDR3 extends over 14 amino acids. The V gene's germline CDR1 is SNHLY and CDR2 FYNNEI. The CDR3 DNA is TGTGCCAGCGGGAGGACCTCAACTAATGAAAAACTGTTTTTT. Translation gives CASGRTSTNEKLFF. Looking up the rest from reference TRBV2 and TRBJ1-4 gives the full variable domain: EPEVTQTPSHQVTQMGQEVILRCVPISNHLYFYWYRQILGQKVEFLVSFYNNEISEKSEIFDDQFSVERPDGSNFTLKIRSTKLEDSAMYFCASGRTSTNEKLFFGSGTQLSVL.

The CDR3 protein is CASSWGRGGTNTGELFF. In nucleotides, the CDR3 is TGCGCCAGCAGCTGGGGGCGCGGGGGGACGAACACCGGGGAGCTGTTTTTT. This chain links TRBV5-1 with TRBJ2-2, with 8 bases fitting TRBD2. V shed 3 bases, J shed 0 bases, and the junction held 7 bases outside the gene matches. The germline V gene has CDR1 SGHRS and CDR2 YFSETQ. CDR3 size: 17 residues.

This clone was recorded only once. CDR3 bases: TGTGCCATCAGTGGGGACAGCCCCAATCAGCCCCAGCATTTT. It specifies CAISGDSPNQPQHF. The chain couples TRBV10-3 to TRBJ1-5; the match to TRBD1 covers 7 bases. Germline-derived CDR1 and CDR2 are ENHRY and SYGVKD. V gave up 4 bases and J gave up 3 bases; unmatched junction bases: 3. There are 14 residues in the CDR3.

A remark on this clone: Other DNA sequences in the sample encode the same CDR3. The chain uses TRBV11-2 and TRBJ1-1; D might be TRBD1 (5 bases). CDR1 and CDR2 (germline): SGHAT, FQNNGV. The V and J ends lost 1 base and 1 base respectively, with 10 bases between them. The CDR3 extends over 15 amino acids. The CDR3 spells CASSLATGGNTEAFF. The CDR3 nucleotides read TGTGCCAGCAGCTTAGCAACCGGGGGGAACACTGAAGCTTTCTTT.

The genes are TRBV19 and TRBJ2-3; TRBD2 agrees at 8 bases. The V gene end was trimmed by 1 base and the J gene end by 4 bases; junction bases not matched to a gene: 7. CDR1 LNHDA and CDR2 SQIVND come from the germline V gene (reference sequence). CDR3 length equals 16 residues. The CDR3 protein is CASSIVGGERSDTQYF. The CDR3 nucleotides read TGTGCCAGTAGTATAGTCGGGGGGGAGAGGTCAGATACGCAGTATTTT.

CDR3 in DNA: TGTGCTCAGGGGGAATTCTACGAGCAGTACTTC. Its translation: CAQGEFYEQYF. The chain couples TRBV5-4 to TRBJ2-7; 7 bases map to TRBD1. Germline values: CDR1 SGHNT, CDR2 YYREEE (reference sequence). The CDR3 is 11 residues long. Combining the CDR3 with reference TRBV5-4 and TRBJ2-7 gives the whole variable domain ETGVTQSPTHLIKTRGQQVTLRCSSQSGHNTVSWYQQALGQGPQFIFQYYREEENGRGNFPPRFSGLQFPNYSSELNVNALELDDSALYLCAQGEFYEQYFGPGTRLTVT.

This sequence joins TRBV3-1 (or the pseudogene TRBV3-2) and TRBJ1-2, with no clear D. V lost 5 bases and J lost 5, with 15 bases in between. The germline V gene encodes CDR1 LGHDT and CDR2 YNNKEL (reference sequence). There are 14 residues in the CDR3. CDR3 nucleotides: TGTGCCAGCAGCTTTCAAACTCCCCTATATGGCTACACCTTC. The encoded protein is CASSFQTPLYGYTF.

Here the CDR3 DNA reads TGTGCCAGCAGCCAAGGGCGGGGAGCTAACTATGGCTACACCTTC. It yields the protein CASSQGRGANYGYTF. The chain joins TRBV3-1 (or the pseudogene TRBV3-2) to TRBJ1-2; D unclear. Trimming cost V 1 base and J 0 bases, with 9 bases left between them. The CDR3 has 15 amino acids. The germline gives CDR1 LGHDT, CDR2 YNNKEL (reference sequence).

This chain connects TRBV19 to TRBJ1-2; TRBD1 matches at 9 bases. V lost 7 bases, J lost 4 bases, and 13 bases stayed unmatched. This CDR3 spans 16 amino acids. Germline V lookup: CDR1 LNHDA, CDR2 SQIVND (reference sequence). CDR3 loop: CASNFLLVGQGYGYTF. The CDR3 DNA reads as TGTGCCAGTAATTTTCTTTTGGTGGGACAGGGCTATGGCTACACCTTC. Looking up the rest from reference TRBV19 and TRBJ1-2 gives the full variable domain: DGGITQSPKYLFRKEGQNVTLSCEQNLNHDAMYWYRQDPGQGLRLIYYSQIVNDFQKGDIAEGYSVSREKKESFPLTVTSAQKNPTAFYLCASNFLLVGQGYGYTFGSGTRLTVV.

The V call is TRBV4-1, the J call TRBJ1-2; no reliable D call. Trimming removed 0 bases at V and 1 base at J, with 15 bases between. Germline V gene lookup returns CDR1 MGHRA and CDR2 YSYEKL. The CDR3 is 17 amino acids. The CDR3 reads CASSQEMIINFNYGYTF. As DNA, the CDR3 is TGCGCCAGCAGCCAAGAAATGATTATAAACTTTAACTATGGCTACACCTTC.

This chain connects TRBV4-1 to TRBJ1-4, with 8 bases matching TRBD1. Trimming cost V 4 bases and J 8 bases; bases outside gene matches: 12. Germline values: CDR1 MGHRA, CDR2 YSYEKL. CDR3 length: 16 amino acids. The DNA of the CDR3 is TGCGCCAGCAGCCCAGGGGGCCGACAGGGACGAGAAAAACTGTTTTTT. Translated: CASSPGGRQGREKLFF.

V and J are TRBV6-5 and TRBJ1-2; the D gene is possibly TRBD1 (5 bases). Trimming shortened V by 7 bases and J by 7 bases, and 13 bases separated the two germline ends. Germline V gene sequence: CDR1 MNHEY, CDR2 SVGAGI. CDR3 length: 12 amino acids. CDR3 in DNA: TGTGCCAGCACTTCAGGGAATGCTGGCTACACCTTC. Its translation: CASTSGNAGYTF.

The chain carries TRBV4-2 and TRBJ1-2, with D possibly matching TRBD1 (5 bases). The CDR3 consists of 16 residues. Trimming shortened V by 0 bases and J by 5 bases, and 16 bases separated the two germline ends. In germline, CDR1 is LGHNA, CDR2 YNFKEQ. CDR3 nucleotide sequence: TGTGCCAGCAGCCAAGATACGGGGGGGGTCGAATATGGCTACACCTTC. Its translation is CASSQDTGGVEYGYTF.

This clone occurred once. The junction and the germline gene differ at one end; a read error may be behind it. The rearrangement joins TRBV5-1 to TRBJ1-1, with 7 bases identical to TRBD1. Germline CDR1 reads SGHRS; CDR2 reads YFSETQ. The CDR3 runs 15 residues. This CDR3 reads CVSSLGQSRRTEAFF. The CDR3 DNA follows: TGCGTCAGCAGCTTGGGACAGTCGAGAAGGACTGAAGCTTTCTTT.

The CDR3 sequence is CASSPRGMGSGSPLHF. The CDR3 DNA is TGTGCCAGCAGTCCCCGGGGGATGGGTTCAGGTTCACCCCTCCACTTT. The chain is built from TRBV28 and TRBJ1-6, with D tentatively TRBD1 (5 bases). CDR3 length equals 16 residues. Trimming stripped 5 bases from V and 9 bases from J, with 20 bases between. Per germline, CDR1 MDHEN and CDR2 SYDVKM.

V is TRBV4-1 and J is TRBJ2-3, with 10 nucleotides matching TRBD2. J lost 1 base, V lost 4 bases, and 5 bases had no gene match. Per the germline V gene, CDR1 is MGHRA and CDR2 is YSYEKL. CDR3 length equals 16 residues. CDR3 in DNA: TGCGCCAGCAGCCGGGGAACTAGCGGGGGCACAGATACGCAGTATTTT. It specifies CASSRGTSGGTDTQYF.

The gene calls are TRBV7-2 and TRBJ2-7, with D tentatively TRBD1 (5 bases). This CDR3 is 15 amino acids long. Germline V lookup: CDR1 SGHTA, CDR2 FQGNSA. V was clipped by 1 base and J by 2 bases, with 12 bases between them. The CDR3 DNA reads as TGTGCCAGCAGCTTAGGGGCAGGGAATACCTACGAGCAGTACTTC. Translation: CASSLGAGNTYEQYF.

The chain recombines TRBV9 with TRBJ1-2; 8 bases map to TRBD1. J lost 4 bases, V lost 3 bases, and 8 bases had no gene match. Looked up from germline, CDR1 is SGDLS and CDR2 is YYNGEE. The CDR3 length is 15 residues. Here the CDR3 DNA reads TGTGCCAGCAGCGCAGACCGACAGGGGCCCTATGGCTACACCTTC. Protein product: CASSADRQGPYGYTF.

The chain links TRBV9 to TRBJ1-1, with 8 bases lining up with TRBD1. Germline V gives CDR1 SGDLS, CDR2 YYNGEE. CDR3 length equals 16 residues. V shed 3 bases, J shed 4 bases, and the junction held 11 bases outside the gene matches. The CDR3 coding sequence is TGTGCCAGCAGCGCCCCCCCAGGGGGCGCGTCCACTGAAGCTTTCTTT. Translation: CASSAPPGGASTEAFF.